These 9 T cell receptor beta chains share one sample of origin, sequenced in a study of cytomegalovirus exposure and HLA in healthy donors. Sequencing used immunoSEQ multiplex PCR; TCRdb keeps in-frame clones, though not all of them. The sample consists of tens of thousands of clones, roughly 96% of them appearing once. Sequencing was performed on PBMCs. Receptors were obtained from a woman aged 18-30 years in good health and CMV-seronegative.

The chain recombines TRBV6-1 with TRBJ1-2, with D tentatively TRBD1 (6 bases). In germline, CDR1 is MNHNS, CDR2 SASEGT. The V end lost 8 bases, the J end lost 4 bases, and 11 bases lay between the germline ends. The CDR3 runs to 12 residues. The CDR3 nucleotides are TGTGCCAGCGCGAGACAGGCCTATGGCTACACCTTC. Amino acids: CASARQAYGYTF.

The chain couples TRBV5-6 to TRBJ2-1; 10 nucleotides agree with TRBD2. Per germline, CDR1 SGHDT and CDR2 YYEEEE. Trimming at V came to 3 bases and at J to 0 bases, leaving 0 bases not matched to a gene. This CDR3 contains 15 residues. For the CDR3, the DNA is TGTGCCAGCAGCTCTAGCGGGGGCTCCTACAATGAGCAGTTCTTC. Its protein is CASSSSGGSYNEQFF.

The CDR3 loop is CASSFGRRGTQYF. The CDR3 bases are TGTGCCAGCAGCTTTGGCCGGCGGGGGACCCAGTACTTC. V and J are TRBV7-2 and TRBJ2-5; the D gene is possibly TRBD2 (6 bases). Germline V CDR1 and CDR2: SGHTA, FQGNSA. The CDR3 consists of 13 residues. Trimming removed 3 bases at V and 7 bases at J, with 12 bases between.

This clone was recorded once. Written as DNA, the CDR3 is TGTGCCAGCAGCTTAATGGAGGGGGCACACACTGAAGCTTTCTTT. It specifies CASSLMEGAHTEAFF. The rearrangement links TRBV7-6 to TRBJ1-1; 7 positions agree with TRBD1. V lost 2 bases, J lost 3 bases, and 6 bases stayed unmatched. From germline, CDR1 is SGHVS and CDR2 FNYEAQ. The CDR3 runs 15 residues.

The rearrangement joins TRBV5-5 to TRBJ2-7; TRBD1 matches 9 bases. Germline-derived CDR1 and CDR2 are SGHKS and YYEKEE (reference sequence). The J segment lost 2 bases and the V segment lost 4 bases, leaving 4 bases of the junction unmatched. The CDR3 is 14 amino acids. The DNA for the CDR3 is TGTGCCAGCAGCCCCGGGACAGGGCCCTACGAGCAGTACTTC. Its translation: CASSPGTGPYEQYF.

V is TRBV7-9 and J is TRBJ1-3; D ambiguous. The germline V gene has CDR1 SEHNR and CDR2 FQNEAQ (reference sequence). Trimming cost V 4 bases and J 4 bases, with 11 bases left between them. This CDR3 region has 14 residues. The CDR3 is CASSSPGPGNTIYF. The CDR3, as DNA: TGTGCCAGCAGCTCGCCAGGCCCCGGAAACACCATATATTTT.

This sequence joins TRBV7-9 and TRBJ1-3; 7 nucleotides line up with TRBD1. Germline assignment: CDR1 SEHNR and CDR2 FQNEAQ (reference sequence). V lost 0 bases to trimming and J lost 0 bases; unmatched junction nucleotides: 2. The CDR3 runs to 16 residues. The CDR3 is CASSLAGQFSGNTIYF. For the CDR3, the DNA is TGTGCCAGCAGCTTAGCGGGACAGTTCTCTGGAAACACCATATATTTT.

The chain combines TRBV5-6 with TRBJ2-4, with 7 bases matching TRBD2. The CDR3 length is 13 residues. CDR1 SGHDT and CDR2 YYEEEE come from the germline V gene. J gave up 6 bases and V 0 bases, and 0 bases lay outside the gene matches. CDR3 residues: CASSLGGGNIQYF. CDR3 nucleotide sequence: TGTGCCAGCAGCTTGGGGGGGGGAAACATTCAGTACTTC.

V usage is TRBV7-6 and J usage is TRBJ2-1; TRBD2 aligns across 10 bases. The CDR3 contains 16 residues. The germline V gene encodes CDR1 SGHVS and CDR2 FNYEAQ. After removal of 4 bases from V and 6 bases from J, the junction contained 9 bases not matched to a gene. DNA for the CDR3: TGTGCCAGCAGCTCCCATCTAGCGGGAGTTGGCAATGAGCAGTTCTTC. Amino acids: CASSSHLAGVGNEQFF.